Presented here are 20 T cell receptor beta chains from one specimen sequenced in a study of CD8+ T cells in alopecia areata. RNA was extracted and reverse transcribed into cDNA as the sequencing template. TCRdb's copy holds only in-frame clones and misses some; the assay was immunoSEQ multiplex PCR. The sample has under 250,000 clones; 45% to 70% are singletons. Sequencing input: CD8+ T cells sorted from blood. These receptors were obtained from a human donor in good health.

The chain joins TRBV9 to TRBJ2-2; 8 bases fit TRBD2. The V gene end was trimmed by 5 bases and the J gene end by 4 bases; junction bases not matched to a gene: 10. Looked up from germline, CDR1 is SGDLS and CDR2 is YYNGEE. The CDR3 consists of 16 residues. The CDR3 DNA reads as TGTGCCAGCAGACCTACCGGGACTAGTGCCACCGGGGAGCTGTTTTTT. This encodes CASRPTGTSATGELFF.

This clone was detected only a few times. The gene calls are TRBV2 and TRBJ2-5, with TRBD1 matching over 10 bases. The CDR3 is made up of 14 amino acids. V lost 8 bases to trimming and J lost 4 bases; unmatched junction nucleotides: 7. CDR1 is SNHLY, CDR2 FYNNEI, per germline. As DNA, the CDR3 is TGTGCCAGCGTCCGGGACAGGGGACGAGAGACCCAGTACTTC. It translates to CASVRDRGRETQYF.

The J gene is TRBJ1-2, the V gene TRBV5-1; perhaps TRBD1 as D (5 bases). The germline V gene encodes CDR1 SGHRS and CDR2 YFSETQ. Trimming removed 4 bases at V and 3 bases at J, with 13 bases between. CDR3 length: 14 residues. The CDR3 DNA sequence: TGCGCCAGCAGCGCCCCAGGGATTCACTATGGCTACACCTTC. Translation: CASSAPGIHYGYTF.

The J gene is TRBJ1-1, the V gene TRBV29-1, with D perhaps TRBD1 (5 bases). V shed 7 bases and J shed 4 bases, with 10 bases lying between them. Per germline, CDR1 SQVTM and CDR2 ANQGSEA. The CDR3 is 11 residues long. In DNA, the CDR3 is TGCAGCGGCGGGGACCCCACTGAAGCTTTCTTT. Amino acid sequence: CSGGDPTEAFF.

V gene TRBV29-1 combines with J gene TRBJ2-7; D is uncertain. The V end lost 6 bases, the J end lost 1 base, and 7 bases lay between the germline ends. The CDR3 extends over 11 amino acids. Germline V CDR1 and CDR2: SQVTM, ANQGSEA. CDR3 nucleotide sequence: TGCAGCGTCCGAGATTCCTACGAGCAGTACTTC. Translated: CSVRDSYEQYF.

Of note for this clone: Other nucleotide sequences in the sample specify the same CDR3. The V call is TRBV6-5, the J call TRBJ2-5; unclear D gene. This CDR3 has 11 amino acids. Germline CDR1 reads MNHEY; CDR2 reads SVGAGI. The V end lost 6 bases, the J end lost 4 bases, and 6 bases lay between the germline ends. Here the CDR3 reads CASRGGETQYF. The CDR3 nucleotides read TGTGCCAGCAGGGGCGGAGAGACCCAGTACTTC.

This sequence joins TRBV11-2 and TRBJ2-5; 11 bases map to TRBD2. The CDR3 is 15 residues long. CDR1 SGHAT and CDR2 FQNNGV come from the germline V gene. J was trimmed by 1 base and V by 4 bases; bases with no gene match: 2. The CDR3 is CASSSSGGTQETQYF. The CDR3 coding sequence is TGTGCCAGCAGCTCTAGCGGGGGGACCCAAGAGACCCAGTACTTC.

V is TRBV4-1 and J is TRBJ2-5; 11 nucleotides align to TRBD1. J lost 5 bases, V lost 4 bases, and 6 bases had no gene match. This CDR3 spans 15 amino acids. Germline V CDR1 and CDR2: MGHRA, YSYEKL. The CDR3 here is CASSPGQGARETQYF. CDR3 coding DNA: TGCGCCAGCAGCCCCGGACAGGGGGCGCGGGAGACCCAGTACTTC.

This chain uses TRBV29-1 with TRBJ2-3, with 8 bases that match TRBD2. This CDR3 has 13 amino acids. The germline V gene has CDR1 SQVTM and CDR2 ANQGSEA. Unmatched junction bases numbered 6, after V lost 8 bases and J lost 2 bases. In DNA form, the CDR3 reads TGCAGCACCCCGGGGGGGACCACAGATACGCAGTATTTT. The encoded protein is CSTPGGTTDTQYF.

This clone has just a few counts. DNA of the CDR3: TGTGCCAGCAGCCCGGGACTCCAAGCGACAGGGGATACGCAGTATTTT. Its translation: CASSPGLQATGDTQYF. V usage is TRBV7-2 and J usage is TRBJ2-3; a possible D gene is TRBD1 (7 bases). The V end was cut by 5 bases, the J end by 6 bases, with 21 bases between. Germline V gives CDR1 SGHTA, CDR2 FQGNSA. This CDR3 is 16 amino acids long.

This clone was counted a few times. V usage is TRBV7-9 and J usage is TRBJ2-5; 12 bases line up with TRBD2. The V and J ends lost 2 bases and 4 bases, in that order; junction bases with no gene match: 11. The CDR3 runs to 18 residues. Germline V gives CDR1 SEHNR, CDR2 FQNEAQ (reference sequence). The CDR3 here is CASSLSPLAGGRSETQYF. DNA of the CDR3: TGTGCCAGCAGCTTATCTCCACTAGCGGGGGGTAGGTCAGAGACCCAGTACTTC. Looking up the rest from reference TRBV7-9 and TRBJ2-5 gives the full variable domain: DTGVSQNPRHKITKRGQNVTFRCDPISEHNRLYWYRQTLGQGPEFLTYFQNEAQLEKSRLLSDRFSAERPKGSFSTLEIQRTEQGDSAMYLCASSLSPLAGGRSETQYFGPGTRLLVL.

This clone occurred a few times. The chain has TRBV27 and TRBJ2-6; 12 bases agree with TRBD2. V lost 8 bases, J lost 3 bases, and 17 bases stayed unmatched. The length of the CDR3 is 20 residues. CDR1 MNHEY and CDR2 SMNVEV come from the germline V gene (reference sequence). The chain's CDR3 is CASVDVTSGGPGNGANVLTF. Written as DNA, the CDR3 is TGTGCCAGCGTTGACGTGACTAGCGGGGGACCCGGGAATGGGGCCAACGTCCTGACTTTC.

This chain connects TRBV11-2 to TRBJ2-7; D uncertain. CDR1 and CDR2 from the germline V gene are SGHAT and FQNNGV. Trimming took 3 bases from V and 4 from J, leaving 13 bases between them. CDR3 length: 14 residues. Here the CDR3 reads CASSFPGDKYEQYF. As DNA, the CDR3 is TGTGCCAGCAGCTTTCCAGGAGACAAGTACGAGCAGTACTTC. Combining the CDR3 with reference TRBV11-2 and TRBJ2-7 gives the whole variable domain EAGVAQSPRYKIIEKRQSVAFWCNPISGHATLYWYQQILGQGPKLLIQFQNNGVVDDSQLPKDRFSAERLKGVDSTLKIQPAKLEDSAVYLCASSFPGDKYEQYFGPGTRLTVT.

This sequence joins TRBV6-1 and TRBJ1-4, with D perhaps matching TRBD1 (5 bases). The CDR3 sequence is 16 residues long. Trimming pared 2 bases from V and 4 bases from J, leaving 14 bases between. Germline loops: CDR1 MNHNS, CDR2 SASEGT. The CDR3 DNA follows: TGTGCCAGCAGTGAACTGTTGACAGCTTATAATGAAAAACTGTTTTTT. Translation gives CASSELLTAYNEKLFF.

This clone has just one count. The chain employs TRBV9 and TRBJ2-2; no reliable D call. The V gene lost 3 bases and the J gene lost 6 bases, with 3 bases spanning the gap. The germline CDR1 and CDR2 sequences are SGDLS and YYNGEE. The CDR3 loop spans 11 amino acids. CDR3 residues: CASSEAGELFF. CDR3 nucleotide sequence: TGTGCCAGCAGCGAGGCCGGGGAGCTGTTTTTT. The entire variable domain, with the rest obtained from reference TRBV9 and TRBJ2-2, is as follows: DSGVTQTPKHLITATGQRVTLRCSPRSGDLSVYWYQQSLDQGLQFLIQYYNGEERAKGNILERFSAQQFPDLHSELNLSSLELGDSALYFCASSEAGELFFGEGSRLTVL.

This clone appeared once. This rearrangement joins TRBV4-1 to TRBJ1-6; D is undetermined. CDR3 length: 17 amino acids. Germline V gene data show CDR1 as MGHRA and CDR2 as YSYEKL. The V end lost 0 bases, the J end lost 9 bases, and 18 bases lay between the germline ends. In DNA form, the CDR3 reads TGCGCCAGCAGCCAAGAAGGTTCCGCCCACGGAGGTTCACCCCTCCACTTT. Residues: CASSQEGSAHGGSPLHF.

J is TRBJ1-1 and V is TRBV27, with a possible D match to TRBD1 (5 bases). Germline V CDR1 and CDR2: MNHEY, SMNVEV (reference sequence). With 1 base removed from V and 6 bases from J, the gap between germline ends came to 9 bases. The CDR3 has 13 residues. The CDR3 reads CASSLWQGAEAFF. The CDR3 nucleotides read TGTGCCAGCAGTTTATGGCAGGGCGCTGAAGCTTTCTTT.

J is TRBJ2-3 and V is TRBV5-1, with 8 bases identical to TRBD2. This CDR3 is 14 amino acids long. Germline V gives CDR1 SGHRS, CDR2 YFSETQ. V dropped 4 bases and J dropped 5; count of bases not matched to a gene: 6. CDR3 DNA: TGCGCCAGCAGCCAGGGACTAGAACTAGATACGCAGTATTTT. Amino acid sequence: CASSQGLELDTQYF.

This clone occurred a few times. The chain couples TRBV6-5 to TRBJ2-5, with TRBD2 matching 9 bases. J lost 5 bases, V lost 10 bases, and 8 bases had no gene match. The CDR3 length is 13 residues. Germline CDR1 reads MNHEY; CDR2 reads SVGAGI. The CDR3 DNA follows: TGTGCCACGATGATAGCGGGAGCGGAGACCCAGTACTTC. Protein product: CATMIAGAETQYF.

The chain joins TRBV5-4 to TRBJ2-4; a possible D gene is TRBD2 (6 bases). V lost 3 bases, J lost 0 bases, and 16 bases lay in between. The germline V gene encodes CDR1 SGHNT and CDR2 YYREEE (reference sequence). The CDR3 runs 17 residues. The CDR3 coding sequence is TGTGCCAGCAGCTCTGGGACCCGGGGGAGAGCCAAAAACATTCAGTACTTC. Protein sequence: CASSSGTRGRAKNIQYF.